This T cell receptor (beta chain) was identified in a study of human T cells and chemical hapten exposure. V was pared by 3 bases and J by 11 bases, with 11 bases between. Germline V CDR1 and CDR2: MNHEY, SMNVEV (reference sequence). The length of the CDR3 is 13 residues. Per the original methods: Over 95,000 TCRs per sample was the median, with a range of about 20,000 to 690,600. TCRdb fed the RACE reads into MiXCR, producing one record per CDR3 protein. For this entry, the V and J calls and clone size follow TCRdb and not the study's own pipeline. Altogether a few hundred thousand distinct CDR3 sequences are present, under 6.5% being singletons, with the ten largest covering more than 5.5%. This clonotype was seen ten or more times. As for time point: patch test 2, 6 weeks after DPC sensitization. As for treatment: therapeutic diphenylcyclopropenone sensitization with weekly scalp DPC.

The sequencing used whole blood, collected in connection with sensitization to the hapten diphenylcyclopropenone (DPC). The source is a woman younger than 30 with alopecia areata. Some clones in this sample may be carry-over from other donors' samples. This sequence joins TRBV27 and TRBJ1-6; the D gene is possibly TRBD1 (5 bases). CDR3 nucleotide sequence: TGTGCCAGCAGTTTGCCAGGGCGGACACCCCTCCACTTT. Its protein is CASSLPGRTPLHF.